The 29 T cell receptor beta chains presented below share a single source sample, sequenced in a study of control samples from healthy donors and cancer patients. Method: immunoSEQ multiplex PCR; TCRdb's copy keeps in-frame clones and lacks some. The data hold 60,000 to 70,000 clones, with almost 85% observed a single time. Sequenced material: blood. The receptor set was obtained from a middle-aged man in good health.

J is TRBJ2-7 and V is TRBV11-3; D possibly corresponds to TRBD2 (7 bases). The V and J ends lost 4 bases and 10 bases respectively, with 14 bases between them. Germline V lookup: CDR1 SGHNT, CDR2 YENEEA. This CDR3 spans 12 amino acids. The DNA for the CDR3 is TGTGCCAGCAGCTCCGGAGGGGGGGCACAGTACTTC. Translated: CASSSGGGAQYF.

V and J are TRBV6-5 and TRBJ1-2; D call uncertain. V lost 6 bases and J 7 bases, leaving 12 bases between the germline ends. The CDR3 is 12 residues long. Per the germline V gene, CDR1 is MNHEY and CDR2 is SVGAGI. The CDR3: CASSGEFRGYTF. CDR3 bases: TGTGCCAGCAGCGGGGAGTTCCGTGGCTACACCTTC.

This clone was seen a single time. V is TRBV27 and J is TRBJ2-2; 10 bases match TRBD1. The length of the CDR3 is 15 residues. The ends lost 8 bases at V and 5 bases at J; junction bases unmatched: 8. CDR1 and CDR2 (germline): MNHEY, SMNVEV (reference sequence). CDR3 bases: TGTGCCAGCCGGATTGGGACAGGGGAGACCGGGGAGCTGTTTTTT. The encoded protein is CASRIGTGETGELFF.

This chain links TRBV11-2 with TRBJ1-1; the D is unclear. V lost 5 bases to trimming and J lost 6 bases, with 10 bases between them. Germline V gene sequence: CDR1 SGHAT, CDR2 FQNNGV. The CDR3 length is 12 residues. Here the CDR3 DNA reads TGTGCCAGCAGCAGGGATATTCCTGAAGCTTTCTTT. Its translation is CASSRDIPEAFF.

The rearrangement uses TRBV4-3 and TRBJ1-5; a weak D match, TRBD1 (6 bases). CDR1 is LGHNA and CDR2 is YSLEER in the germline V gene. Trimming stripped 0 bases from V and 2 bases from J, with 11 bases between. This CDR3 contains 16 residues. The CDR3 loop is CASSQDRAGGNQPQHF. CDR3 nucleotides: TGCGCCAGCAGCCAAGATAGGGCAGGGGGCAATCAGCCCCAGCATTTT.

This clone was observed a single time. The chain uses TRBV27 and TRBJ1-4; 10 bases match TRBD1. After removal of 5 bases from V and 0 bases from J, the junction contained 6 bases not matched to a gene. The CDR3 is made up of 17 amino acids. The germline V gene encodes CDR1 MNHEY and CDR2 SMNVEV (reference sequence). The CDR3 region has the DNA TGTGCCAGCAGTCCGGGGACAGGGGAGGCAACTAATGAAAAACTGTTTTTT. As protein: CASSPGTGEATNEKLFF.

This clone showed up just a few times. This chain connects TRBV7-8 to TRBJ2-7; 12 nucleotides match TRBD2. J gave up 5 bases and V 5 bases, and 13 bases lay outside the gene matches. The CDR3 loop spans 17 amino acids. CDR1 and CDR2 from the germline V gene are SGHVS and FQNEAQ. CDR3 bases: TGTGCCAGCAGCCAAACCGCGACTAGCGGGAGTAACGACGAGCAGTACTTC. Its translation: CASSQTATSGSNDEQYF.

This chain uses TRBV19 with TRBJ1-5; a possible D gene is TRBD1 (5 bases). Trimming took off 5 bases at V and 2 bases at J, with 19 bases between the two ends. This CDR3 has 17 residues. Germline lookup yields CDR1 LNHDA and CDR2 SQIVND (reference sequence). As DNA, the CDR3 is TGTGCCAGTAGTGACGGGCGCGGGGGGTCGGGCAATCAGCCCCAGCATTTT. It is translated as CASSDGRGGSGNQPQHF.

The rearrangement uses TRBV11-2 and TRBJ2-7; D unresolved. CDR1 and CDR2 from the germline V gene are SGHAT and FQNNGV. Trimming took 1 base from V and 2 from J, leaving 12 bases between them. The CDR3 sequence is 15 residues long. The CDR3 here is CASSLGLDSAYEQYF. The CDR3 nucleotides are TGTGCCAGCAGCTTAGGCCTAGACTCCGCCTACGAGCAGTACTTC.

The gene calls are TRBV13 and TRBJ2-3; 13 nucleotides agree with TRBD2. The length of the CDR3 is 15 residues. Germline V gene data show CDR1 as PRHDT and CDR2 as FYEKMQ (reference sequence). The V gene end was trimmed by 5 bases and the J gene end by 4 bases; junction bases not matched to a gene: 3. In nucleotides, the CDR3 is TGTGCCAGCAGCCAAGGACTAGCGGGGGCAGATACGCAGTATTTT. It codes for CASSQGLAGADTQYF.

The chain uses TRBV7-3 and TRBJ1-1, with 12 bases fitting TRBD1. The germline V gene encodes CDR1 SGHTA and CDR2 FQGTGA. The CDR3 sequence is 13 residues long. The J segment lost 8 bases and the V segment lost 2 bases, leaving 0 bases of the junction unmatched. This chain's CDR3 is CASSLGTGGEAFF. The CDR3 DNA follows: TGTGCCAGCAGCTTAGGGACAGGGGGCGAAGCTTTCTTT.

The table lists this clone with a few counts. This chain links TRBV2 with TRBJ1-5, with D uncertain. Germline V gene sequence: CDR1 SNHLY, CDR2 FYNNEI. This CDR3 comprises 13 residues. Trimming pared 4 bases from V and 7 bases from J, leaving 11 bases between. This CDR3 is CASSVRIRQPQHF. Written as DNA, the CDR3 is TGTGCCAGCAGTGTAAGGATACGACAGCCCCAGCATTTT.

This chain uses TRBV5-6 with TRBJ2-1; D is perhaps TRBD2 (5 bases). Germline lookup yields CDR1 SGHDT and CDR2 YYEEEE. The CDR3 contains 14 residues. V was clipped by 4 bases and J by 8 bases, with 16 bases between them. The CDR3 coding sequence is TGTGCCAGCAGCGTACTAGTGCGGTGGGATGAGCAGTTCTTC. Its protein is CASSVLVRWDEQFF.

This chain connects TRBV28 to TRBJ2-2, with 13 positions matching TRBD2. With V trimmed by 6 bases and J by 4 bases, 5 bases remained unmatched. This CDR3 is built from 16 residues. The germline V gene encodes CDR1 MDHEN and CDR2 SYDVKM. CDR3 sequence reads: CASRFRLAGGTGELFF. The CDR3 nucleotides are TGTGCCAGCAGATTCCGACTAGCGGGAGGCACCGGGGAGCTGTTTTTT.

V is TRBV30 and J is TRBJ2-3; 12 bases fit TRBD2. The germline gives CDR1 GTSNPN, CDR2 SVGIG (reference sequence). The CDR3 sequence is 16 residues long. V was pared by 2 bases and J by 6 bases, with 9 bases of the junction left unmatched. CDR3 DNA sequence: TGTGCCTGGAGTAAAGTAACTAGCGGGAGGTTGGATACGCAGTATTTT. Translating gives CAWSKVTSGRLDTQYF.

The J gene is TRBJ2-3, the V gene TRBV19; D possibly corresponds to TRBD2 (6 bases). Trimming cost V 1 base and J 5 bases, with 13 bases left between them. Germline lookup yields CDR1 LNHDA and CDR2 SQIVND (reference sequence). CDR3 length equals 15 residues. The CDR3 DNA reads as TGTGCCAGTAGTATAGTCAGGCGGGAAGGAGATACGCAGTATTTT. This encodes CASSIVRREGDTQYF.

The chain couples TRBV6-1 to TRBJ1-4, with D possibly TRBD1 on 6 matching bases. This CDR3 comprises 13 residues. CDR1 MNHNS and CDR2 SASEGT come from the germline V gene. V was cut by 1 base and J by 9 bases, with 9 bases left in between. CDR3 residues: CASSEGDIQKLFF. As DNA, the CDR3 is TGTGCCAGCAGTGAAGGGGACATCCAAAAACTGTTTTTT.

The chain combines TRBV27 with TRBJ2-1, with D perhaps assigned TRBD1 or TRBD2 (5 bases each). The V end lost 0 bases, the J end lost 4 bases, and 10 bases lay between the germline ends. The CDR3 is 15 amino acids. Germline V lookup: CDR1 MNHEY, CDR2 SMNVEV (reference sequence). In DNA form, the CDR3 reads TGTGCCAGCAGTTTATCAGGGACCAAATACAATGAGCAGTTCTTC. This encodes CASSLSGTKYNEQFF.

The CDR3 DNA reads TGTGCCAGCAGCTTCGGGGGTTTTGAAAAACTGTTTTTT. Translated, it gives CASSFGGFEKLFF. V usage is TRBV11-2 and J usage is TRBJ1-4; D is possibly TRBD1 (5 bases). The germline gives CDR1 SGHAT, CDR2 FQNNGV. Trimming took 3 bases from V and 7 from J, leaving 9 bases between them. CDR3 length: 13 amino acids.

CDR3 DNA sequence: TGTGCCGCGTCCGGGACCTGGAACACTGAAGCTTTCTTT. Protein product: CAASGTWNTEAFF. The chain combines TRBV19 with TRBJ1-1, with D maybe TRBD1 (5 bases). Germline lookup yields CDR1 LNHDA and CDR2 SQIVND (reference sequence). The CDR3 contains 13 residues. Trimming cost V 11 bases and J 1 base, with 14 bases left between them.

This clone has a single count. The J gene is TRBJ2-5, the V gene TRBV11-3, with 8 positions matching TRBD2. The V gene's germline CDR1 is SGHNT and CDR2 YENEEA. CDR3 length: 16 residues. J lost 0 bases, V lost 6 bases, and 9 bases had no gene match. DNA for the CDR3: TGTGCCAGCAGTTTGGGACTAGTAGGGTACCAAGAGACCCAGTACTTC. Its translation: CASSLGLVGYQETQYF.

The genes are TRBV28 and TRBJ2-3, with a tentative D call TRBD1 (6 bases). The CDR3 is made up of 15 amino acids. Trimming took off 5 bases at V and 2 bases at J, with 14 bases between the two ends. In germline, CDR1 is MDHEN, CDR2 SYDVKM. CDR3 bases: TGTGCCAGCAGTCCCGCCCAGGGGCACACAGATACGCAGTATTTT. This sequence encodes CASSPAQGHTDTQYF.

The gene calls are TRBV28 and TRBJ1-6, with 7 bases aligning to TRBD1. Germline CDR1 MDHEN, CDR2 SYDVKM. The CDR3 is 15 amino acids. The trim removed 6 bases at V and 4 bases at J, leaving 6 bases unmatched. The CDR3 is CASRAQGTYNSPLHF. Here the CDR3 DNA reads TGTGCCAGCAGGGCACAGGGGACTTATAATTCACCCCTCCACTTT.

V gene TRBV18 combines with J gene TRBJ2-3, with no clear D. Looked up from germline, CDR1 is KGHSH and CDR2 is LQKENI. The V gene lost 2 bases and the J gene lost 3 bases, with 9 bases spanning the gap. The CDR3 runs to 14 residues. The CDR3 DNA is TGTGCCAGCTCACCAGCGCCTAGAACAGATACGCAGTATTTT. As protein: CASSPAPRTDTQYF.

To note about this clone: The junction does not match germline at one end; this may be a read error. This chain uses TRBV6-2 or TRBV6-3 with TRBJ2-3; D not resolved. This CDR3 comprises 12 residues. CDR1 MNHEY and CDR2 SVGEGT come from the germline V gene. The CDR3 region has the DNA TGTGCCAGCAGATACTCCGGAGATACGCAGTATTTT. Its translation is CASRYSGDTQYF.

This chain uses TRBV30 with TRBJ1-5, with TRBD1 matching over 7 bases. This CDR3 contains 14 residues. Germline V gene data show CDR1 as GTSNPN and CDR2 as SVGIG (reference sequence). The V and J ends lost 0 bases and 7 bases, in that order; junction bases with no gene match: 6. The CDR3 DNA follows: TGTGCCTGGAGTGTAACAGGGGACGGCCAGCCCCAGCATTTT. Residues: CAWSVTGDGQPQHF.

The table lists this clone with a few counts. CDR3 sequence reads: CASSPGGGPSTDTQYF. CDR3 in DNA: TGTGCCAGCAGTCCGGGAGGGGGCCCCAGCACAGATACGCAGTATTTT. V is TRBV27 and J is TRBJ2-3; weak D call: TRBD2 (8 bases). The CDR3 has 16 amino acids. The germline V gene encodes CDR1 MNHEY and CDR2 SMNVEV (reference sequence). Trimming left V 5 bases short and J 0 bases short, with 15 bases between.

The V and J genes are TRBV18 and TRBJ2-5; 11 bases agree with TRBD2. J was trimmed by 3 bases and V by 3 bases; bases with no gene match: 9. There are 17 residues in the CDR3. Germline V gene data show CDR1 as KGHSH and CDR2 as LQKENI. Written as DNA, the CDR3 is TGTGCCAGCTCACCTATAATGCTAGCGGGAGGAAAAGAGACCCAGTACTTC. It encodes CASSPIMLAGGKETQYF.

The genes are TRBV29-1 and TRBJ1-4, with 10 bases identical to TRBD1. CDR1 and CDR2 (germline): SQVTM, ANQGSEA. The J segment lost 7 bases and the V segment lost 7 bases, leaving 15 bases of the junction unmatched. This CDR3 is built from 16 residues. CDR3 coding DNA: TGCAGCGCTGACGTGAGACAGGGGGCGTCGAGTGAAAAACTGTTTTTT. Translation: CSADVRQGASSEKLFF.